These 15 T cell receptor beta chains were all obtained from the same sample, sequenced in a study of T cells after yellow fever vaccination. Each CDR3 protein gets one entry after TCRdb re-called the 5' RACE reads with MiXCR. The sample records 300,000 to 350,000 distinct CDR3 sequences, around 4.5% being singletons. The material sequenced was PBMCs, taken 15 days after the yellow fever booster vaccination. The receptors derive from a young man who received the YFV17D yellow fever vaccine.

This clonotype was detected ten times or more. The chain is built from TRBV5-1 and TRBJ2-3, with 9 positions matching TRBD2. Germline lookup yields CDR1 SGHRS and CDR2 YFSETQ. V was clipped by 7 bases and J by 3 bases; unmatched bases: 9. This CDR3 has 15 residues. CDR3 nucleotides: TGCGCCAGCTCGGAGCGGGGGGTCCTTACAGATACGCAGTATTTT. It specifies CASSERGVLTDTQYF.

This clonotype appeared a few times. This chain uses TRBV10-3 with TRBJ2-6; D remains ambiguous. Trimming pared 2 bases from V and 0 bases from J, leaving 11 bases between. CDR3 size: 17 residues. Germline lookup yields CDR1 ENHRY and CDR2 SYGVKD. CDR3 amino acids: CAISEIRRISGANVLTF. CDR3 nucleotide sequence: TGTGCCATCAGTGAGATTCGACGGATCTCTGGGGCCAACGTCCTGACTTTC.

This clonotype was picked up many times. The CDR3 DNA is TGTGCCAGCAGCTTACAGGGGTCCGCCTACGAGCAGTACTTC. It yields the protein CASSLQGSAYEQYF. The chain combines TRBV5-6 with TRBJ2-7; TRBD1 aligns across 7 bases. V was pared by 2 bases and J by 2 bases, with 4 bases of the junction left unmatched. The germline V gene encodes CDR1 SGHDT and CDR2 YYEEEE. This CDR3 contains 14 residues.

With respect to this clonotype: Because the CDR3 is missing its conserved closing phenylalanine or tryptophan, this is likely a read error. V usage is TRBV7-3 and J usage is TRBJ2-2, with 9 bases lining up with TRBD2. Trimming at V came to 5 bases and at J to 2 bases, leaving 9 bases not matched to a gene. CDR3 size: 17 residues. Germline CDR1 SGHTA, CDR2 FQGTGA. The CDR3 sequence is CASSPGGSGGNTGELFC. The CDR3 coding sequence is TGTGCCAGCAGCCCAGGGGGTAGCGGGGGTAACACCGGGGAGCTGTTTTGT.

This clonotype was counted many times. CDR3 bases: TGCAGTGCTAGAGATCCCCGGCAGGGGACTTCCTACGAGCAGTACTTC. Translated, it gives CSARDPRQGTSYEQYF. This chain connects TRBV20-1 to TRBJ2-7; tentatively, D is TRBD1 or TRBD2 (6 bases each). CDR3 length: 16 residues. With 0 bases removed from V and 1 base from J, the gap between germline ends came to 16 bases. Germline loops: CDR1 DFQATT, CDR2 SNEGSKA (reference sequence).

The genes are TRBV5-4 and TRBJ1-1; D is uncertain. This CDR3 contains 15 residues. With 2 bases removed from V and 1 base from J, the gap between germline ends came to 12 bases. Per germline, CDR1 SGHNT and CDR2 YYREEE (reference sequence). Here the CDR3 reads CASSLARAANTEAFF. The CDR3 bases are TGTGCCAGCAGCTTAGCCCGGGCAGCGAACACTGAAGCTTTCTTT.

A few counts support this clonotype. This chain uses TRBV12-3 or TRBV12-4 with TRBJ2-7; possibly TRBD2 for D (5 bases). With 3 bases removed from V and 7 bases from J, the gap between germline ends came to 13 bases. The CDR3 runs 13 residues. CDR3 protein: CASSLIARGEQYF. CDR3 nucleotide sequence: TGTGCCAGCAGTTTGATAGCGAGAGGGGAGCAGTACTTC.

This clonotype has just a few counts. The chain uses TRBV27 and TRBJ2-5, with 9 positions matching TRBD1. CDR3 length: 15 residues. Germline CDR1 and CDR2: MNHEY and SMNVEV (reference sequence). V lost 4 bases, J lost 5 bases, and 8 bases stayed unmatched. CDR3 region: CASSSRDRAPETQYF. The DNA of the CDR3 is TGTGCCAGCAGTTCAAGGGACAGGGCCCCTGAGACCCAGTACTTC.

This clonotype has at least ten counts. The chain has TRBV7-6 and TRBJ1-1; D remains unclear. The germline V gene has CDR1 SGHVS and CDR2 FNYEAQ. The CDR3 runs to 13 residues. V dropped 1 base and J dropped 5 bases, with 8 bases sitting between them. The CDR3 loop is CASSLGRQTEAFF. CDR3 nucleotide sequence: TGTGCCAGCAGCTTAGGGCGTCAGACTGAAGCTTTCTTT. The full variable domain, with the rest looked up from reference TRBV7-6 and TRBJ1-1, is GAGVSQSPRYKVTKRGQDVALRCDPISGHVSLYWYRQALGQGPEFLTYFNYEAQQDKSGLPNDRFSAERPEGSISTLTIQRTEQRDSAMYRCASSLGRQTEAFFGQGTRLTVV.

This clonotype came up many times. This rearrangement joins TRBV20-1 to TRBJ2-7; D gene unclear. This CDR3 is built from 12 residues. Germline V gene data show CDR1 as DFQATT and CDR2 as SNEGSKA (reference sequence). V lost 3 bases and J 4 bases, leaving 10 bases between the germline ends. CDR3 DNA: TGCAGTGCTAGTTCCCCTTTTTACGAGCAGTACGTC. Amino acid sequence: CSASSPFYEQYV.

The sample holds a few counts of this clonotype. This rearrangement joins TRBV12-3 or TRBV12-4 to TRBJ1-5, with D tentatively TRBD1 (6 bases). With 1 base removed from V and 7 bases from J, the gap between germline ends came to 11 bases. This CDR3 is built from 14 residues. In nucleotides, the CDR3 is TGTGCCAGCAGTTTAGGGCAGGGGAAGCAGCCCCAGCATTTT. It yields the protein CASSLGQGKQPQHF.

This clonotype was observed many times. The CDR3 DNA follows: TGTGCCAGCAGACGGACAGGGACATCTGGAAACACCATATATTTT. Protein sequence: CASRRTGTSGNTIYF. The chain is built from TRBV6-5 and TRBJ1-3; TRBD1 agrees at 8 bases. Germline V gives CDR1 MNHEY, CDR2 SVGAGI. This CDR3 spans 15 amino acids. With 6 bases clipped from V and 1 base from J, the junction kept 5 bases outside the gene matches.

In this sample, this clonotype turned up many times. The chain employs TRBV4-1 and TRBJ2-5; D gene unclear. The CDR3 is made up of 15 amino acids. Trimming took off 4 bases at V and 2 bases at J, with 14 bases between the two ends. Germline CDR1 reads MGHRA; CDR2 reads YSYEKL. The CDR3 protein is CASSRRVTQQETQYF. CDR3 coding DNA: TGCGCCAGCAGCCGCCGCGTGACGCAACAAGAGACCCAGTACTTC.

This clonotype showed up many times. The chain couples TRBV7-8 to TRBJ1-1, with TRBD1 as a possible D gene (6 bases). The CDR3 contains 18 residues. Germline V gene lookup returns CDR1 SGHVS and CDR2 FQNEAQ. V lost 5 bases and J lost 3, with 25 bases in between. The CDR3 loop reads CASSLQGSGAAWDTEAFF. The CDR3 DNA follows: TGTGCCAGCAGCCTACAGGGTAGTGGCGCTGCGTGGGACACTGAAGCTTTCTTT. The full variable domain, rest sourced from reference TRBV7-8 and TRBJ1-1, is GAGVSQSPRYKVAKRGQDVALRCDPISGHVSLFWYQQALGQGPEFLTYFQNEAQLDKSGLPSDRFFAERPEGSVSTLKIQRTQQEDSAVYLCASSLQGSGAAWDTEAFFGQGTRLTVV.

V and J are TRBV4-1 and TRBJ1-4; D might be TRBD1 (5 bases). From germline, CDR1 is MGHRA and CDR2 YSYEKL. Trimming pared 0 bases from V and 5 bases from J, leaving 10 bases between. The CDR3 has 15 amino acids. DNA for the CDR3: TGCGCCAGCAGCCAAGATTGGGCAGGGAATGAAAAACTGTTTTTT. Translating gives CASSQDWAGNEKLFF.